This is a list of T cell receptor beta chains from one sample in a study of post-analysis software for immune sequencing data. MiXCR, run by TCRdb on the PCR reads, gives a single entry per CDR3 protein. The top ten hold approximately 1.7% of the sample, which has roughly 600,000 distinct CDR3 sequences, 40% to 50% seen once. Sequencing was carried out using blood. The receptor source for this set is a girl aged 5 to 17 with multiple sclerosis. Both conserved end residues are part of each CDR3. D genes are given only for firm matches. Expanded clones get a size class; other rows say once, few or many, or leave the size out.

V gene,D gene,clone size,J gene,CDR3 length,CDR3 DNA,CDR3 protein
TRBV20-1,-,-,TRBJ1-2,14,TGCAGTGCGCTCGGGGCCGAGTCGAACTATGGCTACACCTTC,CSALGAESNYGYTF
TRBV12-3/TRBV12-4,-,-,TRBJ2-7,12,TGTGCCAGCACCGCCCCCTACGCGGCCCAGTACTTC,CASTAPYAAQYF
TRBV20-1,-,few,TRBJ2-3,12,TGCAGTGCCGACGACCGCACAGATACGCAGTATTTT,CSADDRTDTQYF
TRBV10-3,-,-,TRBJ2-7,14,TGTGCCATCAGTGAGTCGCCACGGCCCCACGGGCAGTACTTC,CAISESPRPHGQYF
TRBV12-3/TRBV12-4,TRBD2,few,TRBJ2-4,13,TGTGCCAGCAGTTTCGCGGGGGGGCGCATTCAGTACTTC,CASSFAGGRIQYF
TRBV5-1,TRBD1,-,TRBJ1-2,12,TGCGCCAGCCACAGGGGGCACTATGGCTACACCTTC,CASHRGHYGYTF
TRBV4-1,-,few,TRBJ2-7,15,TGCGCCAGCAGCCCTATCGACAACGCGTACTACGAGCAGTACTTC,CASSPIDNAYYEQYF
TRBV4-1,TRBD1,-,TRBJ2-5,15,TGCGCCAGCAGCGAGGACAGGGTGGTCGGAGAGACCCAGTACTTC,CASSEDRVVGETQYF
TRBV28,-,-,TRBJ2-1,15,TGTGCCAGCAGTTTATCCCTGAGACTATACAATGAGCAGTTCTTC,CASSLSLRLYNEQFF
TRBV5-5,TRBD2,-,TRBJ2-5,13,TGTGCCTCTAGGGTAGCGGGGTTAGAGACCCAGTACTTC,CASRVAGLETQYF
TRBV20-1,TRBD1,-,TRBJ1-2,15,TGCAGTGCTAGAGATAGGGGACAGTACTTCTATGGCTACACCTTC,CSARDRGQYFYGYTF
TRBV12-3/TRBV12-4,-,-,TRBJ2-5,13,TGTGCCAGCAGCCCAGGGAGCAAAGAGACCCAGTACTTC,CASSPGSKETQYF
TRBV5-1,-,-,TRBJ2-1,16,TGCGCCAGCAGCCTGAGTCTCGGGGCCTCCTACAATGAGCAGTTCTTC,CASSLSLGASYNEQFF
TRBV19,TRBD2,few,TRBJ2-5,14,TGTGCCAGTAGGCCGGGACTAGCAAAAGAGACCCAGTACTTC,CASRPGLAKETQYF
TRBV12-3/TRBV12-4,-,-,TRBJ1-5,15,TGTGCCAGCAGTTGTACATGCGGGGAGCGTCAGCCCCAGCATTTT,CASSCTCGERQPQHF
TRBV6-5,-,few,TRBJ2-5,13,TGTGCCAGCAGTTACGGGGGGCATTCCACCCAGTACTTC,CASSYGGHSTQYF
TRBV2,TRBD1,-,TRBJ2-7,15,TGTGCCAGCAAGACCGACAGGGTAGAAAACTACGAGCAGTACTTC,CASKTDRVENYEQYF
TRBV7-3,TRBD1,-,TRBJ2-7,15,TGTGCCAGCAGCTCGGGACAGTCTGGGCCGGACGAGCAGTACTTC,CASSSGQSGPDEQYF
TRBV12-3/TRBV12-4,TRBD2,few,TRBJ2-7,17,TGTGCCAGCAGCGGGGGGTGGACTAGCGGGAGTTCTCACGAGCAGTACTTC,CASSGGWTSGSSHEQYF
TRBV20-1,TRBD1,few,TRBJ2-7,15,TGCAGTGCTAGAGCCCCGGGACAGGATAACTACGAGCAGTACTTC,CSARAPGQDNYEQYF
TRBV6-2/TRBV6-3,TRBD1,-,TRBJ2-7,17,TGTGCCAGCAGTTACTTCCAGGGACAGGGTTGGTCCTACGAGCAGTACTTC,CASSYFQGQGWSYEQYF
TRBV6-6,TRBD2,few,TRBJ2-1,14,TGTGCCAGTCTAGCGGGGAGCTCCTACAATGAGCAGTTCTTC,CASLAGSSYNEQFF
TRBV27,-,-,TRBJ2-7,13,TGTGCCAGCAGTTTACAGCCCTCCTACGAGCGGTACTTC,CASSLQPSYERYF
TRBV25-1,-,-,TRBJ2-7,13,TGTGCCAGCAGTGCCGGCACCCGGGGCGAGCAGTACTTC,CASSAGTRGEQYF
TRBV5-1,TRBD2,-,TRBJ2-1,17,TGCGCCAGCAGCTCCCGGACTAGCGGGGGGGCCTCGGCTGAGCAGTTCTTC,CASSSRTSGGASAEQFF
TRBV28,TRBD2,-,TRBJ2-3,16,TGTGCCAGCAATTTAACGGCGGGAGGGCCGACAGATACGCAGTATTTT,CASNLTAGGPTDTQYF
TRBV7-9,TRBD2,few,TRBJ2-1,15,TGTGCCAGCAGAAGCGGGAGGGCCTTACCCAATGAGCAGTTCTTC,CASRSGRALPNEQFF
TRBV7-2,-,-,TRBJ1-1,14,TGTGCCAGCAGCTTAAATGGCGCGGGCACTGAAGCTTTCTTT,CASSLNGAGTEAFF
TRBV20-1,-,-,TRBJ2-1,15,TGCAGTGCTCCTTGGACAGTTAGCTCCTACAATGAGCAGTTCTTC,CSAPWTVSSYNEQFF
TRBV4-2,-,few,TRBJ2-6,15,TGTGCCAGCAGCCAAGTAGGCTCTGGGGCCAACGTCCTGACTTTC,CASSQVGSGANVLTF
TRBV5-5,-,-,TRBJ1-3,13,TGTGCCAGTAGGACGGCCTCTGGAAACACCATATATTTT,CASRTASGNTIYF
TRBV24-1,-,few,TRBJ2-2,14,TGTGCCACCAGTCCGGGAACTAACACCGGGGAGCTGTTTTTT,CATSPGTNTGELFF
TRBV7-8,-,-,TRBJ1-2,15,TGTGCCAGCAGCTTAGTACACGATACCAACTATGGCTACACCTTC,CASSLVHDTNYGYTF
TRBV5-1,TRBD2,-,TRBJ2-1,16,TGCGCCAGCAGCGTTCCGACTAGCGGGAGGGGCAATGAGCAGTTCTTC,CASSVPTSGRGNEQFF
TRBV7-2,-,few,TRBJ2-3,16,TGTGCCAGCAGCTTAGATCCGGGGGCAAGCACAGATACGCAGTATTTT,CASSLDPGASTDTQYF
TRBV12-3/TRBV12-4,-,-,TRBJ1-1,12,TGTGCCAGCAGTTTTGGAGCCGGGGGAGCTTTCTTT,CASSFGAGGAFF
TRBV7-2,TRBD2,-,TRBJ2-1,14,TGTGCCAGCAGCGATCGAGCGGGGGGCGATGAGCAGTTCTTC,CASSDRAGGDEQFF
TRBV5-1,TRBD1,once,TRBJ1-2,15,TGCGCCAGCAGCTCCGGCCAGGGGGGGGCCTATGGCTACACCTTC,CASSSGQGGAYGYTF
TRBV20-1,-,-,TRBJ2-7,11,TGCAGTGCTATCGAAACCTACGAGCAGTACTTC,CSAIETYEQYF
TRBV7-9,TRBD2,-,TRBJ2-3,15,TGTGCCAGCAGCTCGCTAGCGGGGGCTACAGATACGCAGTATTTT,CASSSLAGATDTQYF
TRBV14,-,-,TRBJ2-6,13,TGTGCCAGCAGCCAATTCAGGGTCAACGTCCTGACTTTC,CASSQFRVNVLTF
TRBV7-9,-,-,TRBJ1-1,15,TGTGCCAGCAGCTTAGCGACGGTTGAGAACACTGAAGCTTTCTTT,CASSLATVENTEAFF
TRBV12-3/TRBV12-4,TRBD1,-,TRBJ1-1,14,TGTGCCAGCACCTGGGACAGGGGAAATACTGAAGCTTTCTTT,CASTWDRGNTEAFF
TRBV7-3,TRBD2,few,TRBJ2-3,17,TGTGCCAGCAGTTCCCGGGAGCGGGGGGGCAGGGCAGATACGCAGTATTTT,CASSSRERGGRADTQYF
TRBV5-1,-,-,TRBJ1-1,14,TGCGCCAGCAGCTGCTGGGGAAGGGACACTGAAGCTTTCTTT,CASSCWGRDTEAFF
TRBV6-1,TRBD2,-,TRBJ2-3,16,TGTGCCAGCAGTGGTACTAGCGGGAGGGCCACGGAGACGCAGTATTTT,CASSGTSGRATETQYF
TRBV7-2,-,-,TRBJ2-1,18,TGTGCCAGCAGCCCTTGGCCAGGTTCTTCCTTTTTTGACAATGAGCAGTTCTTC,CASSPWPGSSFFDNEQFF
TRBV4-1,TRBD2,-,TRBJ2-1,15,TGCGCCAGCAGCCCATCCGAGACTAGCTTCAATGAGCAGTTCTTC,CASSPSETSFNEQFF
TRBV7-2,-,-,TRBJ2-7,14,TGTGCCAGCAGCTTAGTAGGCACCCAGGGGGAGCAGTACTTC,CASSLVGTQGEQYF
TRBV4-1,TRBD2,few,TRBJ2-5,15,TGCGCCAGCAGTATACTAGCGGGGGCTAAAGAGACCCAGTACTTC,CASSILAGAKETQYF
TRBV6-6,TRBD1,-,TRBJ1-4,14,TGTGCCAGCAGCCAGGGGGGGTCTAATGAAAAACTGTTTTTT,CASSQGGSNEKLFF
TRBV29-1,-,few,TRBJ1-4,14,TGCAGCGTTGCCCGGGACGCGGCTAATGAAAAACTGTTTTTT,CSVARDAANEKLFF
TRBV7-9,-,many,TRBJ2-7,12,TGTGCCAGCAGCTTAGATGCCGACGAGCAGTACTTC,CASSLDADEQYF
TRBV6-6,-,-,TRBJ2-1,14,TGTGCCAGCAGCCCGACTAGTGAGGCCAATGAGCAGTTCTTC,CASSPTSEANEQFF
TRBV12-3/TRBV12-4,TRBD1,few,TRBJ1-1,14,TGTGCCAGCAGTTTAAGGCAGGGGGCCACTGAAGCTTTCTTT,CASSLRQGATEAFF
TRBV7-2,TRBD1,few,TRBJ2-7,16,TGTGCCAGCAGCTTAGGAACGGGACAGAGACATTACGAGCAGTACTTC,CASSLGTGQRHYEQYF
TRBV20-1,TRBD1,-,TRBJ2-7,16,TGCAGTGCTAGAGATGTCAGACAGGGCGTACCCTACGAGCAGTACTTC,CSARDVRQGVPYEQYF